One sample yielded the 29 T cell receptor beta chains listed below, sequenced in a study of shared clonotypes between healthy human individuals (dated by TCRdb to between 2020 and 2021). The method behind the library was the immunoSEQ multiplex PCR assay. TCRdb holds this immuneACCESS table with in-frame rearrangements only. Some clones are missing; in checked studies, unresolved V genes explain under half, and the rest has no known cause. The sample table shows 2.3 million or so clones, and 80% to 95% are seen once. The ten largest clones represent 0.39% of the sample. Sequenced: naive CD4+ T cells from PBMCs. The sample's cell subset or site label, in plain terms: CD45RA+ positively selected. These TCRs come from a man aged 18 to 29 in good health. Some clones in this sample may be carry-over from other donors' samples.

The chain links TRBV7-2 to TRBJ1-5; possibly TRBD1 for D (5 bases). The CDR3 has 17 amino acids. Germline lookup yields CDR1 SGHTA and CDR2 FQGNSA. Trimming took 2 bases from V and 2 from J, leaving 16 bases between them. In nucleotides, the CDR3 is TGTGCCAGCAGCTTATTAGGTAGGGGTTTTGGCAATCAGCCCCAGCATTTT. Amino acids: CASSLLGRGFGNQPQHF.

The CDR3 DNA is TGTGCCAGCTCAGAGGGACAGGGTATGGATCAGCCCCAGCATTTT. Translated, it gives CASSEGQGMDQPQHF. The chain recombines TRBV18 with TRBJ1-5; 9 bases align to TRBD1. CDR1 and CDR2 (germline): KGHSH, LQKENI. The CDR3 runs 15 residues. Trimming removed 5 bases from V and 5 bases from J; junction bases left unmatched: 7.

The V gene is TRBV2, the J gene TRBJ2-3; 9 positions agree with TRBD2. CDR3 size: 14 residues. Trimming took 6 bases from V and 7 from J; bases not matched to a gene: 8. The germline gives CDR1 SNHLY, CDR2 FYNNEI. CDR3 sequence: CASRVAGEGYTQYF. CDR3 DNA sequence: TGTGCCAGCAGGGTAGCGGGAGAGGGGTATACGCAGTATTTT.

Concerning this clone itself: The sample holds other DNA sequences that translate to the same CDR3. This chain connects TRBV11-2 to TRBJ2-1; D is uncertain. Trimming took off 0 bases at V and 0 bases at J, with 6 bases between the two ends. This CDR3 region has 15 residues. Germline V gene sequence: CDR1 SGHAT, CDR2 FQNNGV. For the CDR3, the DNA is TGTGCCAGCAGCTTAGACCCAGGCTCCTACAATGAGCAGTTCTTC. Protein product: CASSLDPGSYNEQFF.

V usage is TRBV5-1 and J usage is TRBJ2-7; 15 positions agree with TRBD2. The germline gives CDR1 SGHRS, CDR2 YFSETQ. CDR3 size: 16 residues. After removal of 4 bases from V and 3 bases from J, the junction contained 5 bases not matched to a gene. The CDR3 coding sequence is TGCGCCAGCAGCACGGGACTAGCGGGAGGATACTACGAGCAGTACTTC. It is translated as CASSTGLAGGYYEQYF.

V and J are TRBV9 and TRBJ2-3, with D possibly being TRBD1 (6 bases). The V and J ends lost 0 bases and 2 bases respectively, with 13 bases between them. Germline V gene data show CDR1 as SGDLS and CDR2 as YYNGEE. The length of the CDR3 is 16 residues. The CDR3 here is CASSVGGTTNTDTQYF. In DNA form, the CDR3 reads TGTGCCAGCAGCGTAGGGGGGACAACTAACACAGATACGCAGTATTTT. The whole variable domain, remainder taken from reference TRBV9 and TRBJ2-3, is DSGVTQTPKHLITATGQRVTLRCSPRSGDLSVYWYQQSLDQGLQFLIQYYNGEERAKGNILERFSAQQFPDLHSELNLSSLELGDSALYFCASSVGGTTNTDTQYFGPGTRLTVL.

This chain joins TRBV5-1 and TRBJ2-2, with 7 positions matching TRBD1. The germline gives CDR1 SGHRS, CDR2 YFSETQ. The CDR3 has 13 amino acids. Trimming removed 0 bases from V and 9 bases from J; junction bases left unmatched: 2. In nucleotides, the CDR3 is TGCGCCAGCAGCTTGGGACAGGGACGGGAGCTGTTTTTT. Protein sequence: CASSLGQGRELFF.

The rearrangement joins TRBV5-6 to TRBJ2-5; TRBD2 aligns across 7 bases. The CDR3 is 17 residues long. Trimming removed 3 bases from V and 0 bases from J; junction bases left unmatched: 11. Germline V gene data show CDR1 as SGHDT and CDR2 as YYEEEE. CDR3 region: CASSSILRRENQETQYF. CDR3 DNA: TGTGCCAGCAGCTCGATCCTACGGCGGGAGAACCAAGAGACCCAGTACTTC.

The V and J genes are TRBV11-1 and TRBJ1-4, with D uncertain. The germline gives CDR1 SGHAT, CDR2 FQDESV (reference sequence). V lost 0 bases to trimming and J lost 6 bases, with 11 bases between them. The CDR3 has 15 amino acids. The CDR3 DNA follows: TGTGCCAGCAGCTTAGCCGGGCGGAGGTATGAAAAACTGTTTTTT. This codes for CASSLAGRRYEKLFF.

On this clone itself: Additional DNA sequences in this sample encode the identical CDR3. The rearrangement uses TRBV4-3 and TRBJ2-1; D is undetermined. V was shortened by 1 base and J by 0 bases, with 7 bases between the two germline ends. The germline V gene has CDR1 LGHNA and CDR2 YSLEER. This CDR3 region has 15 residues. CDR3 amino acids: CASSQAASSYNEQFF. In DNA form, the CDR3 reads TGCGCCAGCAGCCAAGCTGCGAGCTCCTACAATGAGCAGTTCTTC.

This chain connects TRBV2 to TRBJ2-7; TRBD1 matches at 10 bases. Germline V gene data show CDR1 as SNHLY and CDR2 as FYNNEI. The length of the CDR3 is 14 residues. The V segment lost 7 bases and the J segment 0 bases; nucleotides outside the gene matches: 3. The CDR3 nucleotides read TGTGCCAGCACGGGACAGGGGACCTCCTACGAGCAGTACTTC. Protein: CASTGQGTSYEQYF.

A remark on this clone: This CDR3 is also generated by other DNA sequences in the sample. CDR3 in DNA: TGTGCCAGCAGCCCGTCTTCGGGGGAGCTGTTTTTT. Translation: CASSPSSGELFF. The chain joins TRBV7-3 to TRBJ2-2, with D uncertain. The CDR3 loop spans 12 amino acids. CDR1 is SGHTA, CDR2 FQGTGA, per germline. With 5 bases removed from V and 8 bases from J, the gap between germline ends came to 9 bases.

The chain has TRBV18 and TRBJ1-3; a weak D match, TRBD1 (5 bases). CDR3 length: 14 residues. V dropped 4 bases and J dropped 0 bases, with 7 bases sitting between them. Per the germline V gene, CDR1 is KGHSH and CDR2 is LQKENI. CDR3 loop: CASSLGTSGNTIYF. CDR3 bases: TGTGCCAGCTCACTAGGGACCTCTGGAAACACCATATATTTT.

This chain uses TRBV14 with TRBJ2-1, with TRBD2 matching 10 bases. Germline-derived CDR1 and CDR2 are SGHDN and FVKESK. V was clipped by 3 bases and J by 2 bases; unmatched bases: 4. The CDR3 loop spans 16 amino acids. CDR3 DNA sequence: TGTGCCAGCAGCCACCATCTAGCGGGAGCCTACAATGAGCAGTTCTTC. It translates to CASSHHLAGAYNEQFF.

The V call is TRBV2, the J call TRBJ2-3; D possibly matches TRBD1 or TRBD2 (5 bases each). V shed 6 bases and J shed 10 bases, with 14 bases lying between them. The CDR3 spans 12 residues. Germline V lookup: CDR1 SNHLY, CDR2 FYNNEI. CDR3 in DNA: TGTGCCAGCAGCTCCGGGACCCCTGCGCAGTATTTT. Protein product: CASSSGTPAQYF.

This sequence joins TRBV9 and TRBJ1-1; a weak D match, TRBD1 (5 bases). Germline values: CDR1 SGDLS, CDR2 YYNGEE. This CDR3 is 15 amino acids long. V gave up 1 base and J gave up 4 bases, with 14 bases separating them. CDR3 DNA: TGTGCCAGCAGCGTACTGGGGGAGCTGGCCACTGAAGCTTTCTTT. Its translation: CASSVLGELATEAFF.

This clone was seen just once. The chain combines TRBV18 with TRBJ1-3; 8 nucleotides line up with TRBD1. Germline CDR1 is KGHSH and CDR2 is LQKENI. Germline trimming cut 4 bases from V and 4 bases from J; bases unmatched to any gene: 9. This CDR3 has 16 residues. The CDR3 DNA is TGTGCCAGCTCACGACCTGGCAGGGGGCGCGGAAACACCATATATTTT. Protein sequence: CASSRPGRGRGNTIYF.

The chain joins TRBV5-4 to TRBJ2-2; 7 bases are a match to TRBD2. Germline V gives CDR1 SGHNT, CDR2 YYREEE (reference sequence). CDR3 length equals 16 residues. Unmatched junction bases numbered 6, after V lost 2 bases and J lost 2 bases. The CDR3, as DNA: TGTGCCAGCAGCTTCGGCCTAGCGGCTAACACCGGGGAGCTGTTTTTT. Protein: CASSFGLAANTGELFF. Full variable domain (outside the CDR3, taken from reference TRBV5-4 and TRBJ2-2): ETGVTQSPTHLIKTRGQQVTLRCSSQSGHNTVSWYQQALGQGPQFIFQYYREEENGRGNFPPRFSGLQFPNYSSELNVNALELDDSALYLCASSFGLAANTGELFFGEGSRLTVL.

The genes are TRBV18 and TRBJ2-2; D is possibly TRBD1 (6 bases). CDR1 and CDR2 (germline): KGHSH, LQKENI. Trimming took 2 bases from V and 0 from J, leaving 10 bases between them. The length of the CDR3 is 16 residues. CDR3 sequence reads: CASSPFRGTNTGELFF. The CDR3 DNA follows: TGTGCCAGCTCACCATTCAGGGGCACGAACACCGGGGAGCTGTTTTTT.

The chain joins TRBV7-2 to TRBJ2-4; 9 bases are a match to TRBD1. Trimming took 6 bases from V and 0 from J; bases not matched to a gene: 12. Germline V lookup: CDR1 SGHTA, CDR2 FQGNSA. This CDR3 has 18 amino acids. The CDR3 sequence is CASSSRRMDRGAKNIQYF. The CDR3 nucleotides are TGTGCCAGCAGTTCGCGGCGGATGGACAGGGGAGCCAAAAACATTCAGTACTTC.

This chain connects TRBV2 to TRBJ2-6; the D gene is possibly TRBD1 (6 bases). V was pared by 6 bases and J by 4 bases, with 13 bases between. Germline V lookup: CDR1 SNHLY, CDR2 FYNNEI. The length of the CDR3 is 15 residues. Here the CDR3 reads CASRPQGSGANVLTF. CDR3 DNA: TGTGCCAGCAGGCCACAGGGATCCGGGGCCAACGTCCTGACTTTC.

The chain links TRBV7-2 to TRBJ1-5; no firm D call. V lost 5 bases and J 3 bases, leaving 11 bases between the germline ends. The CDR3 covers 14 residues. Germline CDR1 and CDR2: SGHTA and FQGNSA. DNA for the CDR3: TGTGCCAGCAGCCCCACAGTAAACAATCAGCCCCAGCATTTT. Translation: CASSPTVNNQPQHF. The full variable domain, with the rest looked up from reference TRBV7-2 and TRBJ1-5, is GAGVSQSPSNKVTEKGKDVELRCDPISGHTALYWYRQSLGQGLEFLIYFQGNSAPDKSGLPSDRFSAERTGGSVSTLTIQRTQQEDSAVYLCASSPTVNNQPQHFGDGTRLSIL.

The genes are TRBV30 and TRBJ2-5; D is uncertain. There are 13 residues in the CDR3. CDR1 GTSNPN and CDR2 SVGIG come from the germline V gene (reference sequence). Deletions cut 0 bases from V and 0 bases from J, with 5 bases between. The CDR3 coding sequence is TGTGCCTGGAGTGTTTCGCACCAAGAGACCCAGTACTTC. Protein product: CAWSVSHQETQYF.

The table lists this clone with a count of one. V usage is TRBV11-2 and J usage is TRBJ1-1; D is possibly TRBD1 (6 bases). This CDR3 is 14 amino acids long. The germline CDR1 and CDR2 sequences are SGHAT and FQNNGV. V was shortened by 6 bases and J by 1 base, with 12 bases between the two germline ends. The CDR3 nucleotides are TGTGCCAGCAGTTATTACAGGGCGAACACTGAAGCTTTCTTT. Translation: CASSYYRANTEAFF.

The chain recombines TRBV25-1 with TRBJ1-2; D perhaps matches TRBD1 (5 bases). Germline V gene data show CDR1 as MGHDK and CDR2 as SYGVNS. The CDR3 is made up of 13 amino acids. V lost 1 base, J lost 8 bases, and 11 bases lay in between. In DNA form, the CDR3 reads TGTGCCAGCAGTGAATGGGGCAAGGGGGGCTACACCTTC. It codes for CASSEWGKGGYTF.

The gene calls are TRBV2 and TRBJ1-5, with 7 bases fitting TRBD1. The CDR3 extends over 15 amino acids. Germline-derived CDR1 and CDR2 are SNHLY and FYNNEI. The V gene end was trimmed by 4 bases and the J gene end by 3 bases; junction bases not matched to a gene: 6. CDR3 sequence: CASSGSEGANQPQHF. The CDR3, as DNA: TGTGCCAGCAGTGGATCCGAGGGGGCCAATCAGCCCCAGCATTTT.

The chain recombines TRBV9 with TRBJ2-3; 8 bases align to TRBD2. Losses at the gene ends were 4 bases for V and 0 bases for J; bases not matched to a gene: 7. Looked up from germline, CDR1 is SGDLS and CDR2 is YYNGEE. This CDR3 is 16 amino acids long. The CDR3: CASSTRLARSTDTQYF. The CDR3 region has the DNA TGTGCCAGCAGCACCAGACTAGCGAGAAGCACAGATACGCAGTATTTT.

In the case of this clone: The sample holds other DNA sequences that translate to the same CDR3. This chain uses TRBV28 with TRBJ1-2; D might be TRBD1 (5 bases). Per germline, CDR1 MDHEN and CDR2 SYDVKM. V was cut by 2 bases and J by 4 bases, with 8 bases left in between. This CDR3 has 13 residues. The CDR3 DNA reads as TGTGCCAGCAGTTTAGGGGGGGGCTATGGCTACACCTTC. Its translation: CASSLGGGYGYTF.

CDR3 sequence reads: CASIPGGQNQPQHF. In DNA form, the CDR3 reads TGTGCCAGCATTCCTGGAGGACAGAATCAGCCCCAGCATTTT. The chain carries TRBV28 and TRBJ1-5, with a tentative D call TRBD1 (6 bases). In germline, CDR1 is MDHEN, CDR2 SYDVKM. V shed 7 bases and J shed 4 bases, with 14 bases lying between them. The CDR3 spans 14 residues.